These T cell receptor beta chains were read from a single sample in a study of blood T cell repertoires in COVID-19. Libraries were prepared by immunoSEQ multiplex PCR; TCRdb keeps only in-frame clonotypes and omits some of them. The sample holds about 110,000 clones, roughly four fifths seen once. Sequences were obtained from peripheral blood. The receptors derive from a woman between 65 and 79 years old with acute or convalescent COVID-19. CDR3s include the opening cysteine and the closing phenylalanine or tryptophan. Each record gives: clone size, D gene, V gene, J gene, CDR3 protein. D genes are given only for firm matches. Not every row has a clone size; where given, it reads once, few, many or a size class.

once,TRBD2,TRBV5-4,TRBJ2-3,CASSLASGVADTQYF
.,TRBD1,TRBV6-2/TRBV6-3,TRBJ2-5,CASSRGQGGKVQETQYF
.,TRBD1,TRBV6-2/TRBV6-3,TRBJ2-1,CASSYPGQGSYEQFF
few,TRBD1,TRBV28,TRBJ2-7,CATGTGREQYF
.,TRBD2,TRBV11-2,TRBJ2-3,CASSLTPAGVATDTQYF
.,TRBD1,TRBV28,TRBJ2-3,CASSFQGQNTDTQYF
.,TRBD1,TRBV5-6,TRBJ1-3,CASSSLDRRSGNTIYF
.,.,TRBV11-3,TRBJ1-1,CASSTGMRASNTEAFF
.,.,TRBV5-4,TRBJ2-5,CASSLGSGETQYF
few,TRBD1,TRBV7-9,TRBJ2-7,CASSLDRVSPYEQYF
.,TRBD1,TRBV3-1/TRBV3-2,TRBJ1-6,CASSPGDRSYNSPLHF
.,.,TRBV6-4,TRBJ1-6,CASSVGPARVINSPLHF
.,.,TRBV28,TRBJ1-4,CASSLRVRDSKLFF
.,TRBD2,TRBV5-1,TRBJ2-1,CASSLGAIAGEYNEQFF
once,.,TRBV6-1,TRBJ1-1,CASSEARGHTEAFF
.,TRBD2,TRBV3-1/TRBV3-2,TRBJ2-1,CASSHHRSTSGGDEQFF
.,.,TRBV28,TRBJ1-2,CASSLGGRSLYGYTF
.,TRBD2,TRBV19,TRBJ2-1,CASSQSGGSYNEQFF
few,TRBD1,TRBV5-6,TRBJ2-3,CASSGRDRATDTQYF
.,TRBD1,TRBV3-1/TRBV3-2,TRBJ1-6,CASSQLGQGGTPLHF
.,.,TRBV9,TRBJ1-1,CASSVAGMGGTEAFF
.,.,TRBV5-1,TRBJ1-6,CASSLAGSSSYNSPLHF
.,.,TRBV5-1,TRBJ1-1,CASSFTGDDTEAFF
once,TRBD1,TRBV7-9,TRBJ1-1,CASSTAGGWGTEAFF
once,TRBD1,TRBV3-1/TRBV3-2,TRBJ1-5,CASSLGQGRSGAQHF
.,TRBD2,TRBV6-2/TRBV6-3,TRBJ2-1,CASSARGGGSDEQFF
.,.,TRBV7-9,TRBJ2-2,CASSLTGPNTGELFF
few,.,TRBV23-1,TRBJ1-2,CASSQSSENYGYTF
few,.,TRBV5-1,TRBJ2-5,CASSLESGQEGETQYF
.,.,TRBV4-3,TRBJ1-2,CASSQDGQRGYTF
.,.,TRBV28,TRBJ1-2,CASSRIFQSNYGYTF
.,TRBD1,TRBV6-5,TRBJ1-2,CASSYSRGAYGYTF
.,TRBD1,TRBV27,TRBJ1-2,CASSYDRGRRGYTF
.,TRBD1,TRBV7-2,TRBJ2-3,CASSPGTGTLDAQYF
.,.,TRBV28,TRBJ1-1,CASSQGRESEAFF
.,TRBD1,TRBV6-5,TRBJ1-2,CASSSTGVRGYTF
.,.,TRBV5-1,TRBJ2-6,CASSLDISGANVLTF
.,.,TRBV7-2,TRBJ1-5,CASSQDRVYQPQHF
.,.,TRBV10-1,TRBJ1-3,CATPPGNTIYF
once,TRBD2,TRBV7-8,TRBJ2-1,CASSLARASGKGNEQFF
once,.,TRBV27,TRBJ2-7,CASSFSGYEQYF
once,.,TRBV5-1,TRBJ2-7,CASSGGGGESREQYF
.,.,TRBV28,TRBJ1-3,CVSGYGNTIYF
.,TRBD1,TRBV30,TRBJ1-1,CAWGKGQGYTEAFF
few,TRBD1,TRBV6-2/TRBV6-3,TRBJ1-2,CASSYSPDRAYGYTF
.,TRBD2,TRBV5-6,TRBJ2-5,CASSLVLAGYETQYF
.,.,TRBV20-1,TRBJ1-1,CSASSQRLNTEAFF
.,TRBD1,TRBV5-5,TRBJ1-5,CASSLDPGTGVQPQHF
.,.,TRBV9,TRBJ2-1,CASSPTRQRNEQFF
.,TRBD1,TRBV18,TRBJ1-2,CASSPEGGAGGYTF
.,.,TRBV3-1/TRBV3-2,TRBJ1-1,CASSPPPIRDTEAFF
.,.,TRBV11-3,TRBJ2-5,CASSTGTQETQYF